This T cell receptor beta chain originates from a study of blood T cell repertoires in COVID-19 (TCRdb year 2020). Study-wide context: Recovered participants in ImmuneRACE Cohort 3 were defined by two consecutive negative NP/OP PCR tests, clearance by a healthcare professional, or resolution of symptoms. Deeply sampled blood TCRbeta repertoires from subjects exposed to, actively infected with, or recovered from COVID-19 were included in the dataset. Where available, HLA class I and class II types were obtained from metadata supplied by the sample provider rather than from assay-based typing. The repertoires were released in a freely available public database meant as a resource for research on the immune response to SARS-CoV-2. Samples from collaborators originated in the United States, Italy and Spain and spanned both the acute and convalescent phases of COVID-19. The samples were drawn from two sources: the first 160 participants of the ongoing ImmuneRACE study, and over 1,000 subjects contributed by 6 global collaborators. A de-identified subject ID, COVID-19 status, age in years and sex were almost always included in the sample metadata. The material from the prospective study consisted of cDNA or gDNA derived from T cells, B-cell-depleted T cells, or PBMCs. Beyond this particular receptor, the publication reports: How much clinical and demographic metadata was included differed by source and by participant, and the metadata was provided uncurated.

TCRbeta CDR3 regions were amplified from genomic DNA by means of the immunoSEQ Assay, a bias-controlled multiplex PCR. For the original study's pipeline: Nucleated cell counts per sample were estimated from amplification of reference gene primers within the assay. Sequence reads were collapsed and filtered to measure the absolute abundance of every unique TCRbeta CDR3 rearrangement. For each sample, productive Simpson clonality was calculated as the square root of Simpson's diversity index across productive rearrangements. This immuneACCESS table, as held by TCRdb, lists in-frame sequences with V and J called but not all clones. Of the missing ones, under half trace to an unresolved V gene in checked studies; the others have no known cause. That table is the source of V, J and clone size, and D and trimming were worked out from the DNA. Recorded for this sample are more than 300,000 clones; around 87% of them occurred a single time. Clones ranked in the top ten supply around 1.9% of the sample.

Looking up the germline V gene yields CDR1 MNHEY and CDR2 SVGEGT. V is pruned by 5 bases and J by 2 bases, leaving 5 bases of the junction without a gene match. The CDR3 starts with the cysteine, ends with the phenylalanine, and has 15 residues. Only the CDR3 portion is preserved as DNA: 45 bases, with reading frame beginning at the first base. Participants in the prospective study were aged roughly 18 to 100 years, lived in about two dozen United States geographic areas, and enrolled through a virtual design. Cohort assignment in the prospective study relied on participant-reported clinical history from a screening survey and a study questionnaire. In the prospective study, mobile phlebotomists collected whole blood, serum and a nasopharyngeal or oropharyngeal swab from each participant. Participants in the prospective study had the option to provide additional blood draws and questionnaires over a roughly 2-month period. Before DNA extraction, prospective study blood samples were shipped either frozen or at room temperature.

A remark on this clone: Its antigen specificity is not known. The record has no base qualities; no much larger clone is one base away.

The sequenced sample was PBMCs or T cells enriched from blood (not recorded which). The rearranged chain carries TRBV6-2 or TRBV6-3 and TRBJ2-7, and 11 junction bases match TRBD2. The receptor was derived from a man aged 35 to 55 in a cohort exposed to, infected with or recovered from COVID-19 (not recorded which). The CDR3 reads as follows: CASSKTSGAAYEQYF. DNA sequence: TGTGCCAGCAGTAAGACTAGCGGGGCTGCCTACGAGCAGTACTTC.